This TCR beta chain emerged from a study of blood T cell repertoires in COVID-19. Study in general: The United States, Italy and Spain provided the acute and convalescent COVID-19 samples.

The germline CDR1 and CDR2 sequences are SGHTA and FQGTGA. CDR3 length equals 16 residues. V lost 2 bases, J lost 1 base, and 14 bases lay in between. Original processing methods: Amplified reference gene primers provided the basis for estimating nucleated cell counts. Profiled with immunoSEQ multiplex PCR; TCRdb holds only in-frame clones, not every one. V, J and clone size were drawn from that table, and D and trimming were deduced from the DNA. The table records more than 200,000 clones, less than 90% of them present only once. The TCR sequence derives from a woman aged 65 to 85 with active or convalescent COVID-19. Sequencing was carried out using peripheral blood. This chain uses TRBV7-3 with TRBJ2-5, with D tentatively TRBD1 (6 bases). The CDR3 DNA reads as TGTGCCAGCAGCTTAGGAAAGGGGGTTCCCCAAGAGACCCAGTACTTC. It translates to CASSLGKGVPQETQYF.